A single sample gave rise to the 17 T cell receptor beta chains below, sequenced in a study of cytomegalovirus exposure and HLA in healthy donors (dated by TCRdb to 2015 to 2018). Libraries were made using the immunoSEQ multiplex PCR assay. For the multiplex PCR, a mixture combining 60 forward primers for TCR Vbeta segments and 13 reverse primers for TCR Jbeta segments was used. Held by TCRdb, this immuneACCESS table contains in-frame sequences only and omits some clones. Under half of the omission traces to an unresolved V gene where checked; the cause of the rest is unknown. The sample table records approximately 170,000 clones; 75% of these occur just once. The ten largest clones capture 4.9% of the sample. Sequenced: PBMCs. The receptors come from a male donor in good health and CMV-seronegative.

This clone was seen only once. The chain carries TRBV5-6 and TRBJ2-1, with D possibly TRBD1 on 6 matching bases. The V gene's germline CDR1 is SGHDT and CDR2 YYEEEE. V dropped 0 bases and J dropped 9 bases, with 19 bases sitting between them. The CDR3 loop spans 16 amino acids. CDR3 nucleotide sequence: TGTGCCAGCAGCTTGGAAGGGGGATTCAGCGTGGTTGAGCAGTTCTTC. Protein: CASSLEGGFSVVEQFF.

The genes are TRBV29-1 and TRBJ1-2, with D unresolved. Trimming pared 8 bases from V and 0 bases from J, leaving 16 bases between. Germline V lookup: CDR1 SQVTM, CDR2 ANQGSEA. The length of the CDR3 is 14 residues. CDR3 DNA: TGCAGCTACCGGGGTGCGGGAACTAACTATGGCTACACCTTC. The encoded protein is CSYRGAGTNYGYTF.

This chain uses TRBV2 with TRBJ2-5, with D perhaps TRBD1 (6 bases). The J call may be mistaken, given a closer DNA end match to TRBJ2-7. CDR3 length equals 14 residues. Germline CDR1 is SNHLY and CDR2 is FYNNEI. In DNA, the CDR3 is TGTGCCAGCAGTCACAGGGTAACCCCCGCCGAGCAGTACTTC. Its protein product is CASSHRVTPAEQYF.

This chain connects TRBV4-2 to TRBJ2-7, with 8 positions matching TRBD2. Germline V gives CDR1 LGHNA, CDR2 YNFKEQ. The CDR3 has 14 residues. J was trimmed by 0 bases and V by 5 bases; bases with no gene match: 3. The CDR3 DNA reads TGTGCCAGCAGCTCGGCGGGGGGCTCCTACGAGCAGTACTTC. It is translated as CASSSAGGSYEQYF.

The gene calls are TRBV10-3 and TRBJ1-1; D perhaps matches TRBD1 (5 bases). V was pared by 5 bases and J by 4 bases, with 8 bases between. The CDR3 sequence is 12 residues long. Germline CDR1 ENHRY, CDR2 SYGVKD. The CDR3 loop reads CAISQGTTEAFF. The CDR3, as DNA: TGTGCCATCAGTCAGGGAACCACTGAAGCTTTCTTT.

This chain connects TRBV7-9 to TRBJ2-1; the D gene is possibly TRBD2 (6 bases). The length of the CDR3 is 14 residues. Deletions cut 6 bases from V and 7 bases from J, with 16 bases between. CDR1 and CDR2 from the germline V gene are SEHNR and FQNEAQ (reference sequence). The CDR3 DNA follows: TGTGCCAGCAGTCCAGGGTTTGGGGGGAATGAGCAGTTCTTC. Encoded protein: CASSPGFGGNEQFF.

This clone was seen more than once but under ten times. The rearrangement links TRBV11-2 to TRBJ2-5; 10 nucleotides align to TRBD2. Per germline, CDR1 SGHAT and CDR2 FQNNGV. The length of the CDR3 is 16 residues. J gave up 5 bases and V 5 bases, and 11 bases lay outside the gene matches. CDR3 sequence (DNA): TGTGCCAGCAGCCCGCCCGGAGCGGGAGGGATGGAGACCCAGTACTTC. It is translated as CASSPPGAGGMETQYF.

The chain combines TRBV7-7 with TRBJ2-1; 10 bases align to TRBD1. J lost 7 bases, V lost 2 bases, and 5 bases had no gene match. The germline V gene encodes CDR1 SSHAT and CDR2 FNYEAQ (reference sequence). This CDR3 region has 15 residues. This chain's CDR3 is CASSLRDRGGNEQFF. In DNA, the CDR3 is TGTGCCAGCAGCTTAAGGGACAGGGGTGGGAATGAGCAGTTCTTC.

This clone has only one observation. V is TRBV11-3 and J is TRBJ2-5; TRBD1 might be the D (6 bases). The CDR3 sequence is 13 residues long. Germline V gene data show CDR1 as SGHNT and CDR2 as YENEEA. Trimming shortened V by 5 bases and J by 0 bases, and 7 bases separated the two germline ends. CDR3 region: CASSRQDQETQYF. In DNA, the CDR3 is TGTGCCAGCAGCCGACAGGACCAAGAGACCCAGTACTTC.

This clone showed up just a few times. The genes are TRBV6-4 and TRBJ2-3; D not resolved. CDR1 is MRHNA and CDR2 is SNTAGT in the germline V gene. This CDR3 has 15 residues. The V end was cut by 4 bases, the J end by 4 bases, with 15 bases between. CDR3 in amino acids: CASSVADGEADTQYF. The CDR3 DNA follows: TGTGCCAGCAGTGTCGCTGATGGAGAAGCAGATACGCAGTATTTT.

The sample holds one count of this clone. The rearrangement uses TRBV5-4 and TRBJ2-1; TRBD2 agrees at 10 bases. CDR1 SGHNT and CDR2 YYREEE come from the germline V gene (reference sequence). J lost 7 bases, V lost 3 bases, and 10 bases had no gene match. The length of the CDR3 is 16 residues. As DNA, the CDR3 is TGTGCCAGCAGCTGGGGGTCTAGCGGGGGAAGGAATGAGCAGTTCTTC. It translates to CASSWGSSGGRNEQFF.

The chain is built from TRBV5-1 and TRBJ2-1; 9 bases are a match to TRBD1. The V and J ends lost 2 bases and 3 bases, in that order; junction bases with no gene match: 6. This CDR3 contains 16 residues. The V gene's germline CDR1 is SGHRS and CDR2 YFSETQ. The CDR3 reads CASSLLQGASYNEQFF. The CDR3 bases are TGCGCCAGCAGCTTACTACAGGGGGCAAGCTACAATGAGCAGTTCTTC.

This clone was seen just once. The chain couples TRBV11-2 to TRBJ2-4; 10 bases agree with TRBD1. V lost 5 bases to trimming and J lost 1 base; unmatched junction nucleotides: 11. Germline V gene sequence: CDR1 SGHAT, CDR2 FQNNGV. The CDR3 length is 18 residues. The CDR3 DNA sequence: TGTGCCAGCAGCCCCCAGGGGGGGACAGGGGCGGCCAAAAACATTCAGTACTTC. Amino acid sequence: CASSPQGGTGAAKNIQYF.

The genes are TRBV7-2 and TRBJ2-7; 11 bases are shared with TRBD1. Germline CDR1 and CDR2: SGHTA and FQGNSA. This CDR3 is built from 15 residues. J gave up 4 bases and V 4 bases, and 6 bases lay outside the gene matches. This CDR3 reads CASSSRTGGGYEQYF. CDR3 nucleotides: TGTGCCAGCAGCTCCAGGACAGGGGGCGGTTACGAGCAGTACTTC.

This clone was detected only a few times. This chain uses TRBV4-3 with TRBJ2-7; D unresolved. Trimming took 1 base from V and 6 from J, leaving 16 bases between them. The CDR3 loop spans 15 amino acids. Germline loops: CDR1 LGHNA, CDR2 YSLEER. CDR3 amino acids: CASSQVWSSRAEQYF. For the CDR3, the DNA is TGCGCCAGCAGCCAAGTCTGGTCCTCCCGCGCCGAGCAGTACTTC.

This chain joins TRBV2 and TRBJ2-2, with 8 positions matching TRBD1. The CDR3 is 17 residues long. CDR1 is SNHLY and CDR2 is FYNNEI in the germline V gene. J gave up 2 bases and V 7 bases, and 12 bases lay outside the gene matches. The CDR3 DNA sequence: TGTGCCAGCATCAGGGGGCCGGGGACTTCAAACACCGGGGAGCTGTTTTTT. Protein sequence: CASIRGPGTSNTGELFF.

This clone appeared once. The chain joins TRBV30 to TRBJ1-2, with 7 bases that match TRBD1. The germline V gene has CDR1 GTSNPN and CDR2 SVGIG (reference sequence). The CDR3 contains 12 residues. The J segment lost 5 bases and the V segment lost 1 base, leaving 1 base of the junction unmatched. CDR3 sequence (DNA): TGTGCCTGGAGTGCGGGACAGTATGGCTACACCTTC. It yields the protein CAWSAGQYGYTF.